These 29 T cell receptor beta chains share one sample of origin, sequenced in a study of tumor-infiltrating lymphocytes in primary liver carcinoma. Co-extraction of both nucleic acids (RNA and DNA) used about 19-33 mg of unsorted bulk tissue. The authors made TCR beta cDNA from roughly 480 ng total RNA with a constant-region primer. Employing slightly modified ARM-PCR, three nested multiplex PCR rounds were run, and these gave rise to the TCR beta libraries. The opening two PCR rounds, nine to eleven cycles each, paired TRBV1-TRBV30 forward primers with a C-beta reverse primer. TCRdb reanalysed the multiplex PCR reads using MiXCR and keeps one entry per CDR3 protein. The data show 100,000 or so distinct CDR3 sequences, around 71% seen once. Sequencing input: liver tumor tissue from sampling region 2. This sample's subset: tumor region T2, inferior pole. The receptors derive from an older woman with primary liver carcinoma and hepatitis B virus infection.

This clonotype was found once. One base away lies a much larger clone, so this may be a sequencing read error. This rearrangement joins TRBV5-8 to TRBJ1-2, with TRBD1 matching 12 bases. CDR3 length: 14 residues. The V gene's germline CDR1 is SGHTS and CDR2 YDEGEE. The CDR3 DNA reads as TGTGCCAGCAGCGAGGGACAGGGGGCTTATGACTACACCTTC. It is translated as CASSEGQGAYDYTF.

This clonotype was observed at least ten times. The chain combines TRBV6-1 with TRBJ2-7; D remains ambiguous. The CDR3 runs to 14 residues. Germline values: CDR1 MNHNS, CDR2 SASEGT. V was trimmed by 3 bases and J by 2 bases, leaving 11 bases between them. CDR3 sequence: CASSEVGTAYEQYF. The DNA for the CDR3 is TGTGCCAGCAGTGAGGTCGGCACAGCCTACGAGCAGTACTTC.

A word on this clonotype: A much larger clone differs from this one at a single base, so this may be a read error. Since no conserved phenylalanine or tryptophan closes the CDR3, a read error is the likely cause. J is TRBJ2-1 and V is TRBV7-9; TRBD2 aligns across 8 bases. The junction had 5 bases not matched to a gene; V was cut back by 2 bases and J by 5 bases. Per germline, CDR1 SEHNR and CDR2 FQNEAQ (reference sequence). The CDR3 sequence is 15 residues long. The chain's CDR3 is CASSLFGRGDNEQFL. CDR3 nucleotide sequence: TGTGCCAGCAGCTTATTCGGGAGGGGCGACAATGAGCAGTTCCTC.

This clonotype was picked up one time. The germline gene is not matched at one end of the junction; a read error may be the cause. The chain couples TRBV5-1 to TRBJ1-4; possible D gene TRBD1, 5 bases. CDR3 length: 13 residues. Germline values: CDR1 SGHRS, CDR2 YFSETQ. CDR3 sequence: CASNLEGNEKLFF. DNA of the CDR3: TGCGCCAGCAACTTGGAGGGGAATGAAAAACTGTTTTTC.

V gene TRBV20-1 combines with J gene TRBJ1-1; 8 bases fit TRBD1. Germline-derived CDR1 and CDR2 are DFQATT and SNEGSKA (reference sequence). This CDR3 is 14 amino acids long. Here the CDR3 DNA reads TGCAGGGAGGAGCGGACAGGGAGGGATACTGAAGCTTTCTTT. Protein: CREERTGRDTEAFF.

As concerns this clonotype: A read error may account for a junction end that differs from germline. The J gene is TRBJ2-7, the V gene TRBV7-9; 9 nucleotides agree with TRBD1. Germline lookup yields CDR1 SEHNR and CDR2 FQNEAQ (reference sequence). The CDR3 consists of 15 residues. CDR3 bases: TGTGCCATCAGCTCATCCGGGACAGGGACCTACGAGCAGTACTTC. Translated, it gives CAISSSGTGTYEQYF.

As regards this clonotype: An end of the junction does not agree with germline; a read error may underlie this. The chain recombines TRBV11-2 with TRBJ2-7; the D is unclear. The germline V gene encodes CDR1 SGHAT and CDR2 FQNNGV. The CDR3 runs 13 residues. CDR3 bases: TGTGCCAGCAGCAAAGCCCGAGCATACGAGCATTACTTC. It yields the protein CASSKARAYEHYF.

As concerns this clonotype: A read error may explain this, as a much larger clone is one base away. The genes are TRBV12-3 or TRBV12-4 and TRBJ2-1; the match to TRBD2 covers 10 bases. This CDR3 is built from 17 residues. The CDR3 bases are TGTGTCAGCAGTTTAGCGCCTAGCGGGAGCTTGGGTAATGAGCAGTTCTTC. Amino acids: CVSSLAPSGSLGNEQFF.

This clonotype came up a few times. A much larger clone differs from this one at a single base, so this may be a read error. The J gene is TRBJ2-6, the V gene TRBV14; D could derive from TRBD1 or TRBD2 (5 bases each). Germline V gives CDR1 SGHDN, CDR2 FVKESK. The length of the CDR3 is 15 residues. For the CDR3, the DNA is TGTGCCAGCAGCCAGATAGGAACCGGGGCCAACGCCCTGACTTTC. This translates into CASSQIGTGANALTF.

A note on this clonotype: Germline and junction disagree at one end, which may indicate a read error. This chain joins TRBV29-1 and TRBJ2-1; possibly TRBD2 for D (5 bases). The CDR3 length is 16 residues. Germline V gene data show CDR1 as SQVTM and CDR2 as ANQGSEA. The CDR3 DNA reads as TGTAGCGTTGACGCCGGTTTGGGGATCTCGTACAATGAGCAGTTCTTC. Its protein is CSVDAGLGISYNEQFF.

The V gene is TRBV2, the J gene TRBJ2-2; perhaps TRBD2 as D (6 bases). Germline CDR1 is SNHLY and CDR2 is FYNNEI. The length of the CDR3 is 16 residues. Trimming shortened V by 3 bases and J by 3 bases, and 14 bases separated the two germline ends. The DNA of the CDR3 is TGTGCCAGCAGTGACGAGGGCGGGGCTTACACCGGGGAGCTGTTTTTT. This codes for CASSDEGGAYTGELFF.

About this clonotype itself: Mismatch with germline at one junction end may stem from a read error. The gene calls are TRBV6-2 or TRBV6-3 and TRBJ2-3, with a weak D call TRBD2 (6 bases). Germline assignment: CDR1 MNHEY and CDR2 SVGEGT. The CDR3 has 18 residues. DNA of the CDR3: TGTGCCATCAGTTACCGGGACTTAGAAGCGTCCTTCACAGATACGCAGTATTTT. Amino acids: CAISYRDLEASFTDTQYF.

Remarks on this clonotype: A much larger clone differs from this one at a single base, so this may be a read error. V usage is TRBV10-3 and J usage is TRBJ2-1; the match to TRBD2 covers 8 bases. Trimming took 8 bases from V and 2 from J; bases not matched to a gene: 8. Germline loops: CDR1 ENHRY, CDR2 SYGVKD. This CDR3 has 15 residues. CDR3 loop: CAICRAGEPYNEQFF. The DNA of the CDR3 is TGTGCCATCTGTAGAGCGGGAGAGCCCTACAATGAGCAGTTCTTC.

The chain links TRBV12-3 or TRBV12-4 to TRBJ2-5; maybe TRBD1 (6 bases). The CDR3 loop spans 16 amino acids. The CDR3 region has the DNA TGTGACAACAGTACCCGGGACATGGCGGCTCAAGAGACCCAGTACTTC. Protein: CDNSTRDMAAQETQYF.

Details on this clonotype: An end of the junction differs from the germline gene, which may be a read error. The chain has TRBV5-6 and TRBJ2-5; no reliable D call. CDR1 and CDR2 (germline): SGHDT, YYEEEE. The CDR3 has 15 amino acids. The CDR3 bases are TGTGCCAACAGCTTACAGACGGCTATTCAAGAGACCCGGTACTTC. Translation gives CANSLQTAIQETRYF.

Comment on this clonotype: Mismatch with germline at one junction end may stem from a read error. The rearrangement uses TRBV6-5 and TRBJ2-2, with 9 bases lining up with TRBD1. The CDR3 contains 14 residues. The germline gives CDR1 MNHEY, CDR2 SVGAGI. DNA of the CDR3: TGTGTCAGCAGAGGACAGGGGATCATCGGGGAGCTGTTTTTT. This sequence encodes CVSRGQGIIGELFF.

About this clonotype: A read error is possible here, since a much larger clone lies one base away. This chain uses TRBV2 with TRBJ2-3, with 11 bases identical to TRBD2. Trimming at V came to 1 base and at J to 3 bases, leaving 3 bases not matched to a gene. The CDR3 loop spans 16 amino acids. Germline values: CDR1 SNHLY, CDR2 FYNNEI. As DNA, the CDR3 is TGTGCCAGCAGTGAAGGTGCTAGCGGGAGGACAGATACGCAGTATTTT. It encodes CASSEGASGRTDTQYF.

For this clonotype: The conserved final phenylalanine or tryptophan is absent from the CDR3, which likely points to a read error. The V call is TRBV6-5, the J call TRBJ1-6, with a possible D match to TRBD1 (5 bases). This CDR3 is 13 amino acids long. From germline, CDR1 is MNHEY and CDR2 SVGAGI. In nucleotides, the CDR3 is TGTGTCAGCCGACGGGACGGGAATTCACCCCTCCACCTT. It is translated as CVSRRDGNSPLHL.

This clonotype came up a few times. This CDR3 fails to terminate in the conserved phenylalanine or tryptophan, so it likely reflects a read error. CDR3 in DNA: TGTGCCAGCAGAAATGAGGTGTGGACGGCCTCCTACAACGAGCAGTTCCTC. Its translation is CASRNEVWTASYNEQFL. The J gene is TRBJ2-1, the V gene TRBV12-3 or TRBV12-4; D gene ambiguous. This CDR3 spans 17 amino acids.

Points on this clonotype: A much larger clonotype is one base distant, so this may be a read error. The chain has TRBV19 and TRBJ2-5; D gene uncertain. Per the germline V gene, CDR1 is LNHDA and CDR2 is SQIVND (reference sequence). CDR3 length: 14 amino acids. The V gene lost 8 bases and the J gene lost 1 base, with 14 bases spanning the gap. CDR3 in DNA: TGTGCCAGTGCTCCCCAGTGTTCCCAAGAGACCCAGTACTTC. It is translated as CASAPQCSQETQYF.

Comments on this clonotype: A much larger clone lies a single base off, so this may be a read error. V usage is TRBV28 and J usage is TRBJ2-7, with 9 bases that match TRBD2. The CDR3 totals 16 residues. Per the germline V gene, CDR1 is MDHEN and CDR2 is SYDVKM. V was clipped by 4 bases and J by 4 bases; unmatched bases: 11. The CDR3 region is CASSSSGKAVFYEQYF. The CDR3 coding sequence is TGTGCCAGCAGTTCTAGCGGGAAGGCCGTTTTTTACGAGCAGTACTTC.

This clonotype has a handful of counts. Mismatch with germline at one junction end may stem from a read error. The DNA for the CDR3 is TGTGCCATCAGCTTATTTTCGGGATTAGGGTACAATGAGCAGTTCTTC. Translating it yields CAISLFSGLGYNEQFF. The rearrangement links TRBV11-2 to TRBJ2-1; a weak D match, TRBD2 (5 bases). In germline, CDR1 is SGHAT, CDR2 FQNNGV. The CDR3 spans 16 residues.

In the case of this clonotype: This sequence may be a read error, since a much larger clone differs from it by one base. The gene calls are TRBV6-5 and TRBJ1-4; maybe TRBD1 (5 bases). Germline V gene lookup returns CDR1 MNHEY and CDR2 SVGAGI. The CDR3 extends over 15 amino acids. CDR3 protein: CASNYSGTGNEKLFF. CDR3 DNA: TGTGCCAGCAATTACTCCGGGACGGGAAATGAAAAACTGTTTTTT.

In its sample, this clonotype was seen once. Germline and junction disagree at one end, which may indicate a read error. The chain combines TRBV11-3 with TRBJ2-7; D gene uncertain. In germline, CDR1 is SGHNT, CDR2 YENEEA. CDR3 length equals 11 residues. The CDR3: CASSCCYEQCF. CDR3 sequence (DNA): TGTGCCAGCAGCTGTTGCTACGAGCAGTGCTTC.

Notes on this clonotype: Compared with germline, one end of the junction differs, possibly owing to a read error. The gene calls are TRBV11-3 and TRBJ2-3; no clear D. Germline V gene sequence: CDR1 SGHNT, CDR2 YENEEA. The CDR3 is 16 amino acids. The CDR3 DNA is TGTGGCAGCAGCCCCCGACATGGATCAAGCACAGATACGCAGTATTTT. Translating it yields CGSSPRHGSSTDTQYF.

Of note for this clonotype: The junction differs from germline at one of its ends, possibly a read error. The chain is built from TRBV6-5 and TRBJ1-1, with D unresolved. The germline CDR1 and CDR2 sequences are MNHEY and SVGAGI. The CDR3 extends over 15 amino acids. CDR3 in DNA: TGTGCCAGCATCCCGACACCTACGTCGAACACTGATGCTTTCTTT. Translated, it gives CASIPTPTSNTDAFF.

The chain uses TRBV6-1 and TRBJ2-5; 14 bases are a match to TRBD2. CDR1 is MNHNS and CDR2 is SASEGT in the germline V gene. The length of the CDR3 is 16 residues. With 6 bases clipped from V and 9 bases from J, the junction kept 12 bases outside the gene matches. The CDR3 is CASRGPRLAGGRAQYF. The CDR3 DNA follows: TGTGCCAGCAGAGGCCCAAGACTAGCGGGAGGGAGAGCCCAGTACTTC.

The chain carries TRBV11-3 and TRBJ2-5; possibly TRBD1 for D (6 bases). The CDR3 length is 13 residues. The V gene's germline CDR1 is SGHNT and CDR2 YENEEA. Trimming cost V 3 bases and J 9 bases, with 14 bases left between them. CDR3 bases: TGTGCCAGCAGCTTGCAGGGGCTAGGGGCCCAGTACTTC. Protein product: CASSLQGLGAQYF.

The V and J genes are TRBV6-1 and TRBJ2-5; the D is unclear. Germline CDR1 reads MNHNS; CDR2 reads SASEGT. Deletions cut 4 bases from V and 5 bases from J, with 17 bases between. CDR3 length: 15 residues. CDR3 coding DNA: TGTGCCAGCAGTGGGGCTAGGTATCGAGAGGAGACCCAGTACTTC. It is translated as CASSGARYREETQYF.